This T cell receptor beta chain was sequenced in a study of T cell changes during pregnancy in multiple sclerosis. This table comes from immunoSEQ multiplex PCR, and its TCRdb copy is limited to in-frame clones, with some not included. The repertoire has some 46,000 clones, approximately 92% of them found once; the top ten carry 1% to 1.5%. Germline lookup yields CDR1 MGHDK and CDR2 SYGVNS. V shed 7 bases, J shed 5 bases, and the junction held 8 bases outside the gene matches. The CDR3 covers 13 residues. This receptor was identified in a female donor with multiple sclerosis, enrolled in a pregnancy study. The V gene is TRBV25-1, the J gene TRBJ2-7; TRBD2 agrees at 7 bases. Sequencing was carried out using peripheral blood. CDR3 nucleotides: TGTGCCAGCACCGCGGGAGCCCTAAACGAGCAGTACTTC. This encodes CASTAGALNEQYF.